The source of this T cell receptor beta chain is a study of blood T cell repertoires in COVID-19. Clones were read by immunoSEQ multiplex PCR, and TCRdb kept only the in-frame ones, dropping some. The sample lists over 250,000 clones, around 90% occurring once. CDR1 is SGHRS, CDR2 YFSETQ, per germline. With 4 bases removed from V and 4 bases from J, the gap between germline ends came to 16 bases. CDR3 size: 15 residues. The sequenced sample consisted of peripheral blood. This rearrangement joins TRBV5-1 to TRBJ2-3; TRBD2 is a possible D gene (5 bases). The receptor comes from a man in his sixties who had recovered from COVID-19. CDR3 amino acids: CASSLDGVEPDTQYF. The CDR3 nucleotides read TGCGCCAGCAGCCTCGACGGGGTGGAACCAGATACGCAGTATTTT.